This is a list of T cell receptor beta chains from one sample in a study of blood T cell repertoires in COVID-19. Only in-frame clones appear in the TCRdb table, and some are missing; sequencing was by immunoSEQ multiplex PCR. The sample lists tens of thousands of clones, roughly four fifths occurring once. The sample was peripheral blood. Receptors originate from a man older than 75 with acute or convalescent COVID-19. Each CDR3 is given with its conserved first and last residue. D genes are given only for firm matches. Expanded clones get a size class; other rows say once, few or many, or leave the size out.

cdr3_nt	cdr3_aa	d_call	v_call	j_call	clone_size
TGTGCCAGCAGTTTAGCCGCAGGGGGCAATGGCTACACCTTC	CASSLAAGGNGYTF	TRBD1	TRBV5-4	TRBJ1-2	.
TGTGCCAGCAGCTTTACAGGGCGGAGCACTGAAGCTTTCTTT	CASSFTGRSTEAFF	.	TRBV13	TRBJ1-1	.
TGCAGCGTTGGTGGGGGCTTGAACACCGGGGAGCTGTTTTTT	CSVGGGLNTGELFF	.	TRBV29-1	TRBJ2-2	.
TGTGCCAGCAGTGAAAGGGCAGGGGTGAACGAGCAGTACTTC	CASSERAGVNEQYF	.	TRBV2	TRBJ2-7	.
TGTGCCAGCAGTTACAACGGTAATCAGCCCCAGCATTTT	CASSYNGNQPQHF	.	TRBV6-5	TRBJ1-5	.
TGCGCCAGCAGCTTGGCCCCAGGGACTAGCGGCACAGATACGCAGTATTTT	CASSLAPGTSGTDTQYF	TRBD2	TRBV5-1	TRBJ2-3	.
TGTGCCAGCAGTTTATTAGCAGCGAAGTCCACGCAGTATTTT	CASSLLAAKSTQYF	.	TRBV28	TRBJ2-3	.
TGTGCCAGTAGTATCCCGACAGGGGTCCATAGCAATCAGCCCCAGCATTTT	CASSIPTGVHSNQPQHF	TRBD1	TRBV19	TRBJ1-5	few
TGTGCCAGCAAGGGGGGCGGGAGGGCCCCAGATACGCAGTATTTT	CASKGGGRAPDTQYF	TRBD2	TRBV6-5	TRBJ2-3	.
TGTGCCAGTACCATGACTACAGGCACAGATACGCAGTATTTT	CASTMTTGTDTQYF	.	TRBV19	TRBJ2-3	.
TGCAGCGTTGGTCCATCAGAGGTAGAGCAGTACTTC	CSVGPSEVEQYF	.	TRBV29-1	TRBJ2-7	once
TGTGCCATCAGGGGACAGACGAATTCACCCCTCCACTTT	CAIRGQTNSPLHF	TRBD1	TRBV10-3	TRBJ1-6	.
TGTGCCAGCAGCTTAATTCAGGGACTAGCGCCTTACGAGCAGTACTTC	CASSLIQGLAPYEQYF	TRBD2	TRBV7-2	TRBJ2-7	once
TGTGCCAGCAGCCAAGATTTCTTCGGGGGTTGGACTGAAGCTTTCTTT	CASSQDFFGGWTEAFF	.	TRBV14	TRBJ1-1	.
TGCGCCAGCAGCTTGGCCAGGACTAACTATGGCTACACCTTC	CASSLARTNYGYTF	.	TRBV5-1	TRBJ1-2	.
TGCGCCAGCAGCTTGAGGGGAATGGATGAAAAACTGTTTTTT	CASSLRGMDEKLFF	.	TRBV5-1	TRBJ1-4	.
TGTGCCAGCAGCCCTCAGGGCATTTGGTTGAGGACTGAAGCTTTCTTT	CASSPQGIWLRTEAFF	.	TRBV3-1/TRBV3-2	TRBJ1-1	.
TGCGCCAGCAGCCAAGCCCCAAATGAGCAGTTCTTC	CASSQAPNEQFF	.	TRBV4-1	TRBJ2-1	.
TGCGCCAGCAGCCAACACGGGACAGGGGGGTCCTACGAGCAGTACTTC	CASSQHGTGGSYEQYF	TRBD1	TRBV4-1	TRBJ2-7	.
TGTGCCAGCAGTGCGCCCGTCTTTGGGAACACCGGGGAGCTGTTTTTT	CASSAPVFGNTGELFF	.	TRBV27	TRBJ2-2	.
TGTGCCAGCAGTCGTACGACAGGGTTTACTTCACCCCTCCACTTT	CASSRTTGFTSPLHF	TRBD1	TRBV7-2	TRBJ1-6	.
TGTGCCAGCACCCTAGAACCTAGCGCCCGTACCAATGAGCAGTTCTTC	CASTLEPSARTNEQFF	.	TRBV7-8	TRBJ2-1	.
TGCAGCGTTGGGTCGGGGGTCACGGTCCCCCGTGCTTTCTTT	CSVGSGVTVPRAFF	.	TRBV29-1	TRBJ1-1	.
TGTGCCAGTAGTACGGACTTACCTCCCTACGAGCAGTACTTC	CASSTDLPPYEQYF	.	TRBV19	TRBJ2-7	.
TGTGCCAGCAGCCCCCAAAAGGGACAGGGGCAAGAGACCCAGTACTTC	CASSPQKGQGQETQYF	TRBD1	TRBV7-7	TRBJ2-5	.
TGTGCCAGCAGTTCCGGGACAGCCGGGAACACTGAAGCTTTCTTT	CASSSGTAGNTEAFF	TRBD1	TRBV6-2/TRBV6-3	TRBJ1-1	once
TGTGCCAGTAGTATAGGTCTGACTCCCGGGGAGCTGTTTTTT	CASSIGLTPGELFF	.	TRBV19	TRBJ2-2	.